This entry lists 15 T cell receptor beta chains sequenced from one sample in a study of spatial heterogeneity in lung cancer. Time point defined: blood at routine non-recurrence follow-up after resection. One entry per CDR3 protein, called by TCRdb with MiXCR from the 5' RACE reads. Altogether fewer than 150,000 distinct CDR3 sequences are present, 10% to 13% being singletons, with the ten largest covering about 24%. The sample in question was PBMCs, obtained at follow-up. The receptors come from a female donor with early-stage non-small cell lung cancer.

This clonotype came up a few times. The chain carries TRBV4-3 and TRBJ1-4; D perhaps matches TRBD1 (6 bases). CDR3 length: 15 residues. Germline V lookup: CDR1 LGHNA, CDR2 YSLEER. The V and J ends lost 3 bases and 0 bases respectively, with 8 bases between them. The CDR3 here is CASSQDSSTNEKLFF. CDR3 in DNA: TGCGCCAGCAGCCAGGACAGTTCAACTAATGAAAAACTGTTTTTT.

The V gene is TRBV19, the J gene TRBJ1-1; possible D gene TRBD1, 5 bases. Trimming stripped 7 bases from V and 3 bases from J, with 12 bases between. Germline V gives CDR1 LNHDA, CDR2 SQIVND (reference sequence). The CDR3 is made up of 13 amino acids. In DNA form, the CDR3 reads TGTGCCAGTATATCCCGGGGCGACACTGAAGCTTTCTTT. Amino acid sequence: CASISRGDTEAFF.

Comments on this clonotype: The junction and the germline gene differ at one end; a read error may be behind it. The CDR3 here is CANSPGQAVYGYTF. CDR3 nucleotides: TGTGCCAACAGTCCGGGACAGGCGGTATATGGCTACACCTTC. This chain links TRBV27 with TRBJ1-2; 8 nucleotides agree with TRBD1. Germline V gives CDR1 MNHEY, CDR2 SMNVEV (reference sequence). This CDR3 contains 14 residues.

This clonotype has a handful of counts. The chain joins TRBV5-1 to TRBJ1-6; unclear D gene. CDR1 SGHRS and CDR2 YFSETQ come from the germline V gene. Between the trimmed V and J ends, which lost 4 bases and 7 bases, there was a span of 15 bases. The CDR3 sequence is 15 residues long. The chain's CDR3 is CASSRKTMGNSPLHF. The CDR3 bases are TGCGCCAGCAGCCGGAAGACGATGGGAAATTCACCCCTCCACTTT.

The rearrangement joins TRBV24-1 to TRBJ2-2, with D possibly being TRBD1 (6 bases). The germline V and J ends were trimmed by 4 bases and 6 bases, with 11 bases remaining between them. The CDR3 runs to 14 residues. Germline loops: CDR1 KGHDR, CDR2 SFDVKD. The CDR3 protein is CATSDPRTAGELFF. CDR3 in DNA: TGTGCCACCAGTGACCCACGGACAGCCGGGGAGCTGTTTTTT.

In this sample, this clonotype turned up a few times. The chain employs TRBV29-1 and TRBJ2-2; 8 bases map to TRBD2. From germline, CDR1 is SQVTM and CDR2 ANQGSEA. The V gene end was trimmed by 6 bases and the J gene end by 6 bases; junction bases not matched to a gene: 12. CDR3 size: 15 residues. CDR3: CSVVPGLDSSGELFF. In DNA, the CDR3 is TGCAGCGTGGTGCCGGGACTAGATTCGTCCGGGGAGCTGTTTTTT.

This clonotype has more than one count but fewer than ten. The chain recombines TRBV12-3 or TRBV12-4 with TRBJ1-1, with a weak D call TRBD1 (6 bases). V was clipped by 2 bases and J by 2 bases, with 33 bases between them. This CDR3 region has 22 residues. The DNA for the CDR3 is TGTGCCAGCAGTTTACGGGGTAGGGGCCTTATAAACCGGAGGGGGATAAACACTGAAGCTTTCTTT. It yields the protein CASSLRGRGLINRRGINTEAFF.

The chain has TRBV6-2 or TRBV6-3 and TRBJ2-4, with D perhaps matching TRBD2 (5 bases). The V end lost 0 bases, the J end lost 0 bases, and 9 bases lay between the germline ends. Per germline, CDR1 MNHEY and CDR2 SVGEGT. The CDR3 loop spans 16 amino acids. CDR3 residues: CASSYSREIAKNIQYF. The CDR3 DNA is TGTGCCAGCAGTTACTCGAGGGAGATAGCCAAAAACATTCAGTACTTC.

This clonotype turned up a few times. The chain is built from TRBV24-1 and TRBJ2-3; D remains ambiguous. This CDR3 is built from 13 residues. The V gene's germline CDR1 is KGHDR and CDR2 SFDVKD. Deletions cut 4 bases from V and 3 bases from J, with 7 bases between. CDR3 sequence (DNA): TGTGCCACCAGTGACGCGCAAACAGATACGCAGTATTTT. Translating gives CATSDAQTDTQYF.

The rearrangement links TRBV29-1 to TRBJ2-7, with 9 bases identical to TRBD2. V gave up 6 bases and J gave up 3 bases; unmatched junction bases: 12. CDR3 length: 15 amino acids. Germline V gene data show CDR1 as SQVTM and CDR2 as ANQGSEA. CDR3 sequence reads: CSVSRAASGVYEQYF. The CDR3 DNA sequence: TGCAGCGTCTCTAGGGCGGCTAGCGGGGTCTACGAGCAGTACTTC.

This clonotype was recorded at least ten times. The gene calls are TRBV7-8 and TRBJ2-3; TRBD1 aligns across 8 bases. The CDR3 spans 14 residues. Losses at the gene ends were 5 bases for V and 4 bases for J; bases not matched to a gene: 5. From germline, CDR1 is SGHVS and CDR2 FQNEAQ. The CDR3 sequence is CASSPDRGPDTQYF. In nucleotides, the CDR3 is TGTGCCAGCAGCCCCGACAGGGGTCCAGATACGCAGTATTTT.

The chain carries TRBV7-9 and TRBJ2-1, with TRBD1 matching over 10 bases. Trimming cost V 4 bases and J 6 bases; bases outside gene matches: 9. The CDR3 loop spans 16 amino acids. From germline, CDR1 is SEHNR and CDR2 FQNEAQ (reference sequence). The CDR3 coding sequence is TGTGCCAGCAGCTCGATCCCCCGGACAGGGGGCAATGAGCAGTTCTTC. Protein: CASSSIPRTGGNEQFF.

J is TRBJ2-7 and V is TRBV7-6; D call uncertain. From germline, CDR1 is SGHVS and CDR2 FNYEAQ. The CDR3 is 12 amino acids. Between the trimmed V and J ends, which lost 5 bases and 4 bases, there was a span of 9 bases. Here the CDR3 DNA reads TGTGCCAGCAGCGCCTTGGGGTACGAGCAGTACTTC. It codes for CASSALGYEQYF.

This rearrangement joins TRBV21-1 to TRBJ2-7; the table's D call of TRBD2 was not tested on the DNA. TRBV21-1 is noted as a pseudogene. CDR3 length equals 18 residues. The CDR3 here is CASSKRAESGSLFYEQYV. Here the CDR3 DNA reads TGTGCCAGCAGCAAAAGGGCCGAGAGCGGGAGCCTCTTCTACGAGCAGTACGTC.

This clonotype came up many times. Written as DNA, the CDR3 is TGTGCCAGCACTTTTTCATTAGCCAAAAACATTCAGTACTTC. Its protein product is CASTFSLAKNIQYF. The chain links TRBV12-3 or TRBV12-4 to TRBJ2-4; no definite D call. The length of the CDR3 is 14 residues. The ends were cut back, 7 bases at V and 0 bases at J, with 10 bases in the middle.